This T cell receptor (beta chain) was captured by sequencing in a study of blood T cell repertoires in COVID-19. In the study overall: Acute and convalescent COVID-19 samples came from the United States, Italy and Spain. T cells, B-cell-depleted T cells, or PBMCs provided the cDNA or gDNA that served as material.

The length of the CDR3 is 13 residues. Germline CDR1 is SGHRS and CDR2 is YFSETQ. V was cut by 1 base and J by 3 bases, with 7 bases left in between. Original analysis: Cell counts per sample came from amplifying reference gene primers. This table comes from immunoSEQ multiplex PCR, and its TCRdb copy is limited to in-frame clones, with some not included. From that table come the V and J calls and clone size; the DNA was used to work out D and trimming. The sample shows some 99,000 clones, over 75% of them seen only once. The origin of this receptor is a woman aged 45 to 65 with acute or convalescent COVID-19. The chain recombines TRBV5-1 with TRBJ1-2, with D uncertain. Material for sequencing was peripheral blood. The CDR3 DNA reads TGCGCCAGCAGCTTGAGGGAGTACTATGGCTACACCTTC. Encoded protein: CASSLREYYGYTF.